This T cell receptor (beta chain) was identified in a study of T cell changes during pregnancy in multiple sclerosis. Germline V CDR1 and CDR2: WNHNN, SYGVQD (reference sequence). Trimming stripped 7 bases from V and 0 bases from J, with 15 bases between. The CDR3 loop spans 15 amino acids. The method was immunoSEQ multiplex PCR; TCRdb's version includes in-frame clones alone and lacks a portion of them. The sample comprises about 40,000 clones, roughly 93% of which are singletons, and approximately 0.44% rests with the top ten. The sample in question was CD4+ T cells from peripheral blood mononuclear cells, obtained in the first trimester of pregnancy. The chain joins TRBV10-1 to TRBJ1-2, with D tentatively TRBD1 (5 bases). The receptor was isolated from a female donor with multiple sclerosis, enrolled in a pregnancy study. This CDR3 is CASTEWGGANYGYTF. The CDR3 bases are TGCGCCAGCACCGAGTGGGGCGGAGCTAACTATGGCTACACCTTC.